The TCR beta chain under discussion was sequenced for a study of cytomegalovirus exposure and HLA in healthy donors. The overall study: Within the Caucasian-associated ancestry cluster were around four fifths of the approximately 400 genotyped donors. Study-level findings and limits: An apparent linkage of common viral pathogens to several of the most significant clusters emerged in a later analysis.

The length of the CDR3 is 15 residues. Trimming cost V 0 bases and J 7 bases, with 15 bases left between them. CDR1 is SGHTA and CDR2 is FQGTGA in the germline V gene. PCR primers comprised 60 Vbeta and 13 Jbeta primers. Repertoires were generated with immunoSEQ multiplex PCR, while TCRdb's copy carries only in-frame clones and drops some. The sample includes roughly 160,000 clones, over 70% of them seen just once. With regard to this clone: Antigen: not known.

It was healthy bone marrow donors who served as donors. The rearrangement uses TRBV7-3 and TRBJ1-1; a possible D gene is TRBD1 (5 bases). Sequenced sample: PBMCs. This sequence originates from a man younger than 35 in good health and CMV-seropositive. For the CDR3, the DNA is TGTGCCAGCAGCTTAACGGGGCAGGTCGCAGGTGAAGCTTTCTTT. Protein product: CASSLTGQVAGEAFF.